The rows below give T cell receptor beta chains drawn from one sample of a study of shared clonotypes between healthy human individuals. The protocol was immunoSEQ multiplex PCR, while the TCRdb copy is restricted to in-frame clones and leaves out a portion. The data show about 520,000 clones, over 70% seen once. The sequencing input was PBMCs. The origin of the receptors is a woman in her thirties or forties in good health. Some clones in this sample may be carry-over from other donors' samples. Both conserved end residues are part of each CDR3. Fields, in order: J gene, V gene, CDR3 length, CDR3 protein.

TRBJ2-3,TRBV9,13,CASSVATRDTQYF
TRBJ2-1,TRBV27,16,CASSLGSGRPFNEQFF
TRBJ2-1,TRBV28,13,CASRRSVNNEQFF
TRBJ2-5,TRBV7-8,14,CASSLDRVGETQYF
TRBJ2-5,TRBV7-2,15,CASSLTPTTQETQYF
TRBJ2-7,TRBV6-5,15,CASSYPGTSGYEQYF
TRBJ2-7,TRBV10-1,17,CASTQGAPTGSHREQYF
TRBJ2-7,TRBV6-5,15,CASSYEGASSYEQYF
TRBJ2-7,TRBV2,16,CATSSDARGPSGEQYF
TRBJ2-7,TRBV4-1,15,CASSRPTGLAIEQYF
TRBJ2-1,TRBV19,15,CASSIVTGGIVEQFF
TRBJ2-3,TRBV15,14,CATSLDRGLDTQYF
TRBJ2-7,TRBV7-2,14,CASSLRGTTYEQYF
TRBJ2-7,TRBV28,15,CASSSYDRSSYEQYF
TRBJ2-5,TRBV9,14,CASSVGTVGETQYF
TRBJ1-1,TRBV5-1,15,CASNDNGAVNTEAFF
TRBJ2-5,TRBV5-1,16,CASSGPGQGSQETQYF
TRBJ1-3,TRBV29-1,13,CSVGWGVGNTIYF
TRBJ1-2,TRBV6-5,15,CASSYPGTEGYGYTF
TRBJ2-7,TRBV6-1,15,CASSALGTVAYEQYF
-,TRBV18,13,CASSPGDPYEQYF
TRBJ2-7,TRBV30,11,CAWSKRYEQYF
TRBJ2-7,TRBV27,14,CASSRDGRNYEQYF
TRBJ2-7,TRBV5-4,13,CASTDWDTDEQYF
TRBJ2-7,TRBV7-6,13,CASSIGITYEQYF
TRBJ2-2,TRBV4-3,14,CASSPPGLTGELFF
TRBJ2-2,TRBV7-8,16,CASSAAPGGSTGELFF
TRBJ1-1,TRBV11-1,17,CASSYGTGDIMNTEAFF
TRBJ2-2,TRBV9,12,CASSVPTGELFF
TRBJ2-3,TRBV27,15,CASSLEGGRRDTQYF
TRBJ2-7,TRBV10-2,13,CASSFDRAHEQYF
TRBJ1-5,TRBV5-6,16,CASSLQGARSNQPQHF
TRBJ2-1,TRBV7-3,17,CASSSGLAGGSYNEQFF
TRBJ1-1,TRBV27,15,CASSLLDRGNTEAFF
TRBJ2-5,TRBV28,13,CATELGWQETQYF
TRBJ2-3,TRBV7-8,14,CASSLIEGGDTQYF
TRBJ1-1,TRBV6-5,14,CASSYSPQGAEAFF
TRBJ2-7,TRBV25-1,12,CASTGGVYEQYF
TRBJ1-5,TRBV28,17,CASSPTGQGVGNQPQHF
TRBJ1-5,TRBV15,15,CATSRSRGSNQPQHF
TRBJ2-1,TRBV2,13,CASEGLTYNEQFF
TRBJ1-5,TRBV6-1,13,CASTQALLQPQHF
TRBJ2-2,TRBV7-9,13,CASSLTYTGELFF
TRBJ1-1,TRBV18,13,CASSLLMNTEAFF
TRBJ2-5,TRBV30,14,CAWRRLAVGETQYF
TRBJ2-3,TRBV12-5,13,CASGKGHTDTQYF
TRBJ1-2,TRBV27,13,CASTLSGNYGYTF
TRBJ2-2,TRBV7-2,14,CASSFRGGTGELFF
TRBJ1-2,TRBV30,15,CAWSHGDLGDYGYTF
TRBJ2-1,TRBV11-3,15,CASSIRTTSYNEQFF
TRBJ2-1,TRBV2,15,CASSEGTVSYNEQFF
TRBJ2-7,TRBV28,13,CASRVGVSYEQYF
TRBJ1-5,TRBV29-1,13,CSVEEVRGQPQHF
TRBJ2-1,TRBV27,15,CASSPRAALGNEQFF
TRBJ2-2,TRBV28,15,CASRPTGENTGELFF